The rows below give T cell receptor beta chains drawn from one sample of a study of T cell repertoires in cytomegalovirus infection. TCRdb itself ran the reads through MiXCR, one entry per CDR3 protein. The data show 500,000 to 600,000 distinct CDR3 sequences, approximately 15% seen once. The sequencing sample was made of CD8+ T cells from PBMCs. These receptor sequences come from a human donor in good health (CMV status not recorded). Some clones in this sample may be carry-over from other donors' samples. The CDR3 runs from the conserved cysteine through the conserved F or W.

v_call | cdr3_aa
TRBV20-1 | CSASGASSTDTQYF
TRBV7-6 | CASSYVSGNYNEQFF
TRBV11-2 | CASSPGQINSPLHF
TRBV7-9 | CASRVDRAPPRTIYF
TRBV12-3/TRBV12-4 | CASSRGLGRGNETQYF
TRBV6-1 | CASSEPGQVYEQYF
TRBV5-8 | CASSRGTGGNQPQHF
TRBV2 | CASEGPRLAGISSYEQYF
TRBV27 | CASSAAGYQPQHF
TRBV6-5 | CASSTWTSGGETSTDTQYF
TRBV3-1 | CASSPLPRQAYLNTEAFF
TRBV4-1 | CASSLHGARNEQYF
TRBV20-1 | CSADGGSSTDTQYF
TRBV2 | CASSPGRQYSNQPQHF
TRBV11-2 | CASSLPGTPDEQYF
TRBV4-1 | CASSQGPVGTANTGELFF
TRBV28 | CASSRDREPTEAFF
TRBV2 | CASSEYRDWSEAFF
TRBV30 | CAWSEGASSYNEQFF
TRBV18 | CASSPAVRNQPQHF
TRBV27 | CASSLSAGDANSPLHF
TRBV20-1 | CSAQPREATGNTIYF
TRBV5-1 | CASSLPQPGQGGTQYF
TRBV9 | CASSVSTRLGGRSNDQFF
TRBV20-1 | CSVNRRGPSTDTQYF
TRBV6-1 | CASMGSSTPYEQYF
TRBV11-2 | CASSLIEGDSYNEQFF
TRBV12-3/TRBV12-4 | CASSLLGISTYNVQVF
TRBV30 | CAWGSVPQGAQYF
TRBV20-1 | CSAPDRASNQPQHF
TRBV27 | CASAATAILEQYF
TRBV9 | CASSVGRQMNTEAFF
TRBV19 | CASSIQIVTDTQYF
TRBV27 | CASSFLAGSQSYNEQFF
TRBV27 | CASMGPGREKLFF
TRBV19 | CASSIDRHEYSNQPQHF
TRBV12-3/TRBV12-4 | CASSFGTLIDEQYF
TRBV2 | CASIPGQPSLQDEKLFF
TRBV27 | CASSSTSGGSTDTQYF
TRBV5-6 | CASSYLTGTGNSPLHF
TRBV10-3 | CAITDRGLGYGYTF
TRBV10-3 | CAIMLGGGSYNEQFF
TRBV3-1 | CASSPLVGSGGNTGELFF
TRBV6-5 | CASSPIAGPKETQYF
TRBV6-1 | CASRRTGNGYTF
TRBV7-9 | CASSPRPSGTEAFF
TRBV12-3/TRBV12-4 | CASSLGPSSYNEQFF